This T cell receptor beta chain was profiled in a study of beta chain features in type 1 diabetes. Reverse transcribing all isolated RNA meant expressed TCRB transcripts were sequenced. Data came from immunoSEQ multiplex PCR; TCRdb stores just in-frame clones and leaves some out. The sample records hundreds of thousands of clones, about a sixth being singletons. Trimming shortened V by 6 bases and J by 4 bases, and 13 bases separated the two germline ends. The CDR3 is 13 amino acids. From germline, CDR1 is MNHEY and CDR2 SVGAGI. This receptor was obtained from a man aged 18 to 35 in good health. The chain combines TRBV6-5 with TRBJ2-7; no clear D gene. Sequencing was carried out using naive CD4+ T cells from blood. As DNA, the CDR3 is TGTGCCAGCAGCCCCGTTCTGGCTTACGAGCAGTACTTC. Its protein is CASSPVLAYEQYF.